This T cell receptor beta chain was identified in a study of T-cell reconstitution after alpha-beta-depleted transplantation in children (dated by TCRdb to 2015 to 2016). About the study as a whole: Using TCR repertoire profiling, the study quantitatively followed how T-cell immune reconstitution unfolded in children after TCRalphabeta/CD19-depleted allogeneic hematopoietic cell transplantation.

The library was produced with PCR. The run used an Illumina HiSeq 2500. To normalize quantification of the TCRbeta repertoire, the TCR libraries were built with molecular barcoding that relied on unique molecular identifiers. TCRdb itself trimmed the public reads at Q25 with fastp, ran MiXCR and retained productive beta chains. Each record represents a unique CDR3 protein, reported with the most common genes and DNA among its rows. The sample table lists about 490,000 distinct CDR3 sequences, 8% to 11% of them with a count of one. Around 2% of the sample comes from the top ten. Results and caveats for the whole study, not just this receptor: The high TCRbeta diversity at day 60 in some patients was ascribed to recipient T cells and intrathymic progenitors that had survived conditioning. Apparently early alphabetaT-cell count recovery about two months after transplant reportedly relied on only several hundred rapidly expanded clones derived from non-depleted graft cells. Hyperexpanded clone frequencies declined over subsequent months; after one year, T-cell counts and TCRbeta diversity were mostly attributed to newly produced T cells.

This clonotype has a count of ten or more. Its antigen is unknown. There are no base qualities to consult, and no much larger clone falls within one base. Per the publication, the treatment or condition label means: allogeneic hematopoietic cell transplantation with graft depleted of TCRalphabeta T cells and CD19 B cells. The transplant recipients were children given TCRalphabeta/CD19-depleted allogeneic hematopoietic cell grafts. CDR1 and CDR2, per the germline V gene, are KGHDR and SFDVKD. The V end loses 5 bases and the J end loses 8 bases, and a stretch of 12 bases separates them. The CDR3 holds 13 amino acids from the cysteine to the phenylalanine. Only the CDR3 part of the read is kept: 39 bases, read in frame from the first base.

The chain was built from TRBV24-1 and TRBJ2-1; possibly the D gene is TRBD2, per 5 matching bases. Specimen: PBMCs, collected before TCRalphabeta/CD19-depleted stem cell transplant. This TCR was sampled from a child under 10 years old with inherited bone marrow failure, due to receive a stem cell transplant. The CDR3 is CATSVDRGDEQFF. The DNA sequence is TGTGCCACCAGTGTGGATCGGGGAGATGAGCAGTTCTTC.